These 24 T cell receptor beta chains share one sample of origin, sequenced in a study of T cell responses to AZD1222 COVID-19 vaccine. This table comes from immunoSEQ multiplex PCR, and its TCRdb copy is limited to in-frame clones, with some not included. The sample contains 100,000 to 150,000 clones, more than 70% of which appear only once. This specimen consisted of peripheral blood, obtained on day 0 of AZD1222 vaccination. The receptors come from an adult in good health.

The chain is built from TRBV5-1 and TRBJ2-1, with 7 bases that match TRBD1. The germline V gene has CDR1 SGHRS and CDR2 YFSETQ. The V and J ends lost 7 bases and 0 bases, in that order; junction bases with no gene match: 7. This CDR3 has 15 amino acids. The CDR3 sequence is CASGLTGSSYNEQFF. Written as DNA, the CDR3 is TGCGCCAGCGGACTGACAGGGAGCTCCTACAATGAGCAGTTCTTC. Together with reference TRBV5-1 and TRBJ2-1, the CDR3 gives the full variable domain: KAGVTQTPRYLIKTRGQQVTLSCSPISGHRSVSWYQQTPGQGLQFLFEYFSETQRNKGNFPGRFSGRQFSNSRSEMNVSTLELGDSALYLCASGLTGSSYNEQFFGPGTRLTVL.

In its sample, this clone was seen once. The V gene is TRBV27, the J gene TRBJ2-2, with 8 bases matching TRBD2. The germline V gene encodes CDR1 MNHEY and CDR2 SMNVEV (reference sequence). The CDR3 spans 15 residues. The junction had 6 bases not matched to a gene; V was cut back by 3 bases and J by 6 bases. The CDR3 region is CASSFRLAGAGELFF. DNA for the CDR3: TGTGCCAGCAGTTTTAGGCTAGCGGGCGCCGGGGAGCTGTTTTTT.

This rearrangement joins TRBV2 to TRBJ1-1, with TRBD1 as a possible D gene (5 bases). The CDR3 consists of 15 residues. In germline, CDR1 is SNHLY, CDR2 FYNNEI. The V and J ends lost 6 bases and 5 bases respectively, with 19 bases between them. The DNA of the CDR3 is TGTGCCAGCAGCCCGGGACCCTCACTTGGGACTGAAGCTTTCTTT. Amino acids: CASSPGPSLGTEAFF.

The gene calls are TRBV19 and TRBJ1-2; D is unclear. Germline CDR1 is LNHDA and CDR2 is SQIVND (reference sequence). The CDR3 is made up of 15 amino acids. V dropped 7 bases and J dropped 4 bases, with 19 bases sitting between them. CDR3 coding DNA: TGTGCCAGTAACCCCGGAAAGAGGGTGGCCTATGGCTACACCTTC. Protein product: CASNPGKRVAYGYTF. Full variable domain (rest looked up from reference TRBV19 and TRBJ1-2): DGGITQSPKYLFRKEGQNVTLSCEQNLNHDAMYWYRQDPGQGLRLIYYSQIVNDFQKGDIAEGYSVSREKKESFPLTVTSAQKNPTAFYLCASNPGKRVAYGYTFGSGTRLTVV.

The V gene is TRBV25-1, the J gene TRBJ2-1; D gene uncertain. CDR1 is MGHDK and CDR2 is SYGVNS in the germline V gene. V was cut by 2 bases and J by 7 bases, with 6 bases left in between. The CDR3 runs to 12 residues. The CDR3, as DNA: TGTGCCAGCAGTGAACTCGGGAATGAGCAGTTCTTC. It yields the protein CASSELGNEQFF.

The chain combines TRBV6-6 with TRBJ1-2, with 9 bases fitting TRBD1. CDR1 is MNHNY, CDR2 SVGAGI, per germline (reference sequence). V was clipped by 0 bases and J by 2 bases; unmatched bases: 1. This CDR3 has 15 residues. CDR3 in DNA: TGTGCCAGCAGTTACTCGGACAGGGGAAACTATGGCTACACCTTC. Translating it yields CASSYSDRGNYGYTF.

The gene calls are TRBV7-3 and TRBJ2-7, with 9 bases aligning to TRBD2. This CDR3 region has 14 residues. Trimming removed 5 bases from V and 5 bases from J; junction bases left unmatched: 7. Germline V gene lookup returns CDR1 SGHTA and CDR2 FQGTGA. The CDR3 DNA sequence: TGTGCCAGCAGCCCCCAAGGGACTAGCAACGAGCAGTACTTC. Amino acids: CASSPQGTSNEQYF. The entire variable domain, with the rest obtained from reference TRBV7-3 and TRBJ2-7, is as follows: GAGVSQTPSNKVTEKGKYVELRCDPISGHTALYWYRQSLGQGPEFLIYFQGTGAADDSGLPNDRFFAVRPEGSVSTLKIQRTERGDSAVYLCASSPQGTSNEQYFGPGTRLTVT.

V gene TRBV5-4 combines with J gene TRBJ2-5, with 12 bases aligning to TRBD2. Germline loops: CDR1 SGHNT, CDR2 YYREEE (reference sequence). The J segment lost 5 bases and the V segment lost 3 bases, leaving 5 bases of the junction unmatched. This CDR3 is built from 15 residues. The CDR3, as DNA: TGTGCCAGCAGCTCGACTAGCGGGAGTGGGGAGACCCAGTACTTC. Its translation is CASSSTSGSGETQYF.

The chain has TRBV19 and TRBJ2-3; TRBD2 matches at 11 bases. The germline gives CDR1 LNHDA, CDR2 SQIVND (reference sequence). CDR3 length: 15 amino acids. Trimming at V came to 3 bases and at J to 4 bases, leaving 3 bases not matched to a gene. The CDR3 DNA reads TGTGCCAGTAGTATGGGACTAGCGGTCGCAGATACGCAGTATTTT. Protein: CASSMGLAVADTQYF.

V gene TRBV6-5 combines with J gene TRBJ2-1; 9 positions agree with TRBD2. Germline CDR1 is MNHEY and CDR2 is SVGAGI. The CDR3 is 15 amino acids. Trimming removed 2 bases from V and 8 bases from J; junction bases left unmatched: 7. In DNA, the CDR3 is TGTGCCAGCAGTTACCTGGGCGGGGGGGCCGATGAGCAGTTCTTC. Translating gives CASSYLGGGADEQFF.

V gene TRBV3-1 (or the pseudogene TRBV3-2) combines with J gene TRBJ2-7, with a weak D call TRBD2 (5 bases). The V end lost 4 bases, the J end lost 2 bases, and 9 bases lay between the germline ends. This CDR3 is built from 13 residues. Germline values: CDR1 LGHDT, CDR2 YNNKEL (reference sequence). The DNA for the CDR3 is TGTGCCAGCAGCCCGGGGATCACCTACGAGCAGTACTTC. This gives the protein CASSPGITYEQYF.

The chain uses TRBV5-1 and TRBJ2-2; possibly TRBD1 for D (6 bases). The CDR3 has 16 amino acids. Germline values: CDR1 SGHRS, CDR2 YFSETQ. Trimming took 2 bases from V and 2 from J, leaving 13 bases between them. Here the CDR3 reads CASSLRTAVNTGELFF. CDR3 bases: TGCGCCAGCAGCTTAAGGACAGCCGTTAACACCGGGGAGCTGTTTTTT.

CDR3 coding DNA: TGCGCCAGCAAGACAGGGACAGGGGGCACCGGGGAGCTGTTTTTT. This sequence encodes CASKTGTGGTGELFF. The chain joins TRBV5-1 to TRBJ2-2; 11 bases map to TRBD1. From germline, CDR1 is SGHRS and CDR2 YFSETQ. This CDR3 is built from 15 residues. J gave up 4 bases and V 6 bases, and 5 bases lay outside the gene matches.

This clone was found a few times. The V call is TRBV30, the J call TRBJ2-5; D unclear. Trimming removed 0 bases at V and 5 bases at J, with 7 bases between. Germline CDR1 reads GTSNPN; CDR2 reads SVGIG (reference sequence). CDR3 size: 12 residues. The CDR3 DNA sequence: TGTGCCTGGAGTGTATTAAGGGAGACCCAGTACTTC. Amino acid sequence: CAWSVLRETQYF.

The chain uses TRBV6-5 and TRBJ1-2; TRBD1 matches at 9 bases. The CDR3 sequence is 14 residues long. Per the germline V gene, CDR1 is MNHEY and CDR2 is SVGAGI. The J segment lost 6 bases and the V segment lost 2 bases, leaving 4 bases of the junction unmatched. The CDR3, as DNA: TGTGCCAGCAGTTACAGGAGGACAGGGGATGGCTACACCTTC. Translation: CASSYRRTGDGYTF.

This chain connects TRBV2 to TRBJ2-3, with D maybe TRBD2 (5 bases). From germline, CDR1 is SNHLY and CDR2 FYNNEI. V was trimmed by 0 bases and J by 4 bases, leaving 14 bases between them. The CDR3 covers 16 residues. The CDR3 DNA follows: TGTGCCAGCAGTGAAGCGCGTGGACCGCGGGCAGATACGCAGTATTTT. It yields the protein CASSEARGPRADTQYF.

This clone was seen a handful of times. CDR3 sequence: CAISESGRGGDGNTIYF. CDR3 sequence (DNA): TGTGCCATCAGTGAGTCGGGGCGCGGAGGGGATGGAAACACCATATATTTT. The gene calls are TRBV10-3 and TRBJ1-3, with D maybe TRBD1 (5 bases). CDR1 and CDR2 from the germline V gene are ENHRY and SYGVKD. The CDR3 consists of 17 residues. Trimming removed 0 bases from V and 3 bases from J, with 15 bases in between.

This chain joins TRBV10-3 and TRBJ2-7; 9 nucleotides line up with TRBD1. J lost 2 bases, V lost 6 bases, and 5 bases had no gene match. Germline V lookup: CDR1 ENHRY, CDR2 SYGVKD. The CDR3 spans 14 residues. CDR3 in amino acids: CAISGQGTTYEQYF. In nucleotides, the CDR3 is TGTGCCATCAGCGGACAGGGGACCACCTACGAGCAGTACTTC.

The chain has TRBV6-4 and TRBJ1-6; no firm D call. V gave up 0 bases and J gave up 9 bases, with 12 bases separating them. The germline V gene has CDR1 MRHNA and CDR2 SNTAGT. This CDR3 comprises 15 residues. The CDR3: CASSDSAGVGSPLHF. The CDR3 DNA sequence: TGTGCCAGCAGTGACTCGGCTGGGGTGGGTTCACCCCTCCACTTT.

This clone was observed once. V is TRBV30 and J is TRBJ2-7, with 7 nucleotides matching TRBD1. Per the germline V gene, CDR1 is GTSNPN and CDR2 is SVGIG (reference sequence). Trimming at V came to 5 bases and at J to 3 bases, leaving 1 base not matched to a gene. This CDR3 is 11 amino acids long. The CDR3 DNA follows: TGTGCCTGGGACAGGGTCTACGAGCAGTACTTC. It codes for CAWDRVYEQYF.

This sequence joins TRBV27 and TRBJ1-1; the D gene is possibly TRBD1 (6 bases). The CDR3 has 15 residues. CDR1 and CDR2 (germline): MNHEY, SMNVEV (reference sequence). V lost 2 bases and J 1 base, leaving 11 bases between the germline ends. CDR3 sequence: CASSLRGAPNTEAFF. The CDR3 DNA reads TGTGCCAGCAGTTTACGGGGGGCCCCGAACACTGAAGCTTTCTTT.

This chain links TRBV20-1 with TRBJ2-4, with 10 positions matching TRBD1. This CDR3 region has 14 residues. The germline CDR1 and CDR2 sequences are DFQATT and SNEGSKA (reference sequence). The J segment lost 4 bases and the V segment lost 3 bases, leaving 3 bases of the junction unmatched. The CDR3 nucleotides are TGCAGTGCTAGTAGGGGACAGGGGAAAAACATTCAGTACTTC. Translation: CSASRGQGKNIQYF.

The chain couples TRBV15 to TRBJ1-5; D might be TRBD1 (5 bases). This CDR3 spans 13 amino acids. Germline values: CDR1 LNHNV, CDR2 YYDKDF (reference sequence). V dropped 6 bases and J dropped 5 bases, with 11 bases sitting between them. In DNA, the CDR3 is TGTGCCACCAGACAAGGAGGGGATCAGCCCCAGCATTTT. As protein: CATRQGGDQPQHF.

The chain couples TRBV7-6 to TRBJ2-3; tentative D call: TRBD2 (5 bases). The CDR3 length is 14 residues. V gave up 3 bases and J gave up 7 bases, with 14 bases separating them. The germline V gene encodes CDR1 SGHVS and CDR2 FNYEAQ. CDR3 amino acids: CASSFLAGQNTQYF. The CDR3 nucleotides read TGTGCCAGCAGCTTCCTAGCCGGGCAGAATACGCAGTATTTT.